These T cell receptor beta chains were read from a single sample in a study of T cell responses to AZD1222 COVID-19 vaccine. Data came from immunoSEQ multiplex PCR; TCRdb stores just in-frame clones and leaves some out. The sample carries over 150,000 clones, more than 75% recorded once. The source was peripheral blood, collected 28 days after the second AZD1222 dose. These TCRs come from an adult who received the AZD1222 COVID-19 vaccine. Both conserved end residues are trimmed from each CDR3. Each record gives: CDR3 protein, J gene, V gene, clone size. Size is omitted from some rows. Given values are once, few, many or a class for expanded clones.

ASSSEATEAF	TRBJ1-1	TRBV7-9	.
ASSLGRPYGYT	TRBJ1-2	TRBV11-2	.
ASSLPGHIYNEQF	TRBJ2-1	TRBV7-9	once
ASGQKTGELF	TRBJ2-2	TRBV4-1	.
ASSRGLDTEAF	TRBJ1-1	TRBV18	.
ASSYGDRANTEAF	TRBJ1-1	TRBV6-6	.
ASSFAGQNTEAF	TRBJ1-1	TRBV5-1	.
ASRRTGDSTDTQY	TRBJ2-3	TRBV6-5	.
ASSVSGTSGDKQETQY	TRBJ2-5	TRBV2	.
ASSGQGFRELF	TRBJ2-2	TRBV2	.
AISSDGGPYEQY	TRBJ2-7	TRBV10-3	.
SARSGARSYEQY	TRBJ2-7	TRBV29-1	.
SVAGSYEQY	TRBJ2-7	TRBV29-1	.
ASSFGTIAGYT	TRBJ1-2	TRBV12-3/TRBV12-4	.
SGDTRTEAF	TRBJ1-1	TRBV20-1	.
ASSAGQTFNQPQH	TRBJ1-5	TRBV19	few
ASSFISGRPQETQY	TRBJ2-5	TRBV7-9	.
ASSLVAGGPNEQF	TRBJ2-1	TRBV11-3	.
ASSNPGQGDYEQY	TRBJ2-7	TRBV6-5	few
ASSQAGAQGLHGYT	TRBJ1-2	TRBV14	once
ASSYKDRGLEAF	TRBJ1-1	TRBV5-6	.
ASSDYSTPTRGNEQF	TRBJ2-1	TRBV6-4	.
ASSLDPGMNEQF	TRBJ2-1	TRBV11-3	.
ASSGGTEAF	TRBJ1-1	TRBV2	.
ASSNTHRGGYEQY	TRBJ2-7	TRBV6-5	once
ASSFAGADNQPQH	TRBJ1-5	TRBV27	.
ASSLGVDQPQH	TRBJ1-5	TRBV5-6	.
ATSDFEGKAF	TRBJ1-1	TRBV24-1	.
ANPETQETQY	TRBJ2-5	TRBV5-3	.
ASSSDRDLSTEAF	TRBJ1-1	TRBV6-5	.
ASSNTRSPNYGYT	TRBJ1-2	TRBV27	.
SVGLARGSGSYEQY	TRBJ2-7	TRBV29-1	.
APRGTPLPDTQY	TRBJ2-3	TRBV6-5	.
AWSLTAGLAYEQY	TRBJ2-7	TRBV30	.
ASSGYRTSYEQY	TRBJ2-7	TRBV27	many
SVGQPYEQY	TRBJ2-7	TRBV29-1	.
ASSEAGRSWPQH	TRBJ1-5	TRBV2	.
ASSAGGKVREKLF	TRBJ1-4	TRBV9	.
ASSPGNTGDEQPQH	TRBJ1-5	TRBV23-1	once
ASSLTYSGPTDTQY	TRBJ2-3	TRBV7-2	.
ASSLGQGFNEQY	TRBJ2-7	TRBV11-2	.
ASSPGFGANVLT	TRBJ2-6	TRBV6-5	.
ASSNRQVPNQPQH	TRBJ1-5	TRBV3-1/TRBV3-2	once
ASSDQPTGEF	TRBJ2-1	TRBV7-9	.
ASSPGNQPQH	TRBJ1-5	TRBV12-3/TRBV12-4	.
ASSFIRQAPVQEETQY	TRBJ2-5	TRBV6-2/TRBV6-3	.
ASSPRTGGLNEQF	TRBJ2-1	TRBV18	few
SVGSSGANVLT	TRBJ2-6	TRBV29-1	.
ASPTNTEAF	TRBJ1-1	TRBV2	.
ASSHFGTVRNTEAF	TRBJ1-1	TRBV7-9	.